The clone carrying this T cell receptor (beta chain) has a handful of counts. Its antigen remains unknown. Patients were all untreated before their thyroid surgery. The V end was cut by 4 bases, the J end by 4 bases, with 17 bases between. The CDR3 loop spans 16 amino acids. Germline V gene lookup returns CDR1 LNHDA and CDR2 SQIVND (reference sequence). TCRdb re-clonotyped the PCR reads through MiXCR. The table records about 19,000 clones, roughly 27% of them present only once. The data were taken from a study of metastatic and nonmetastatic thyroid tumors. Study context: Repertoires from blood and tumor or nodule tissue of malignant and benign thyroid patients were compared. Study results and caveats: TCR beta diversity was reportedly significantly higher in malignant thyroid tumors than benign nodules, in blood and tumor.

The clonotype comes from a male donor with papillary thyroid cancer or a benign thyroid nodule (not recorded which). Some clones in this sample may be carry-over from other donors' samples. Sequenced input: blood. The chain employs TRBV19 and TRBJ1-5, with D maybe TRBD1 (5 bases). In nucleotides, the CDR3 is TGTGCCAGTAGTACGCCACAGGCGGTCCTTAATCAGCCCCAGCATTTT. Residues: CASSTPQAVLNQPQHF.